Each of the 24 T cell receptor beta chains below was sequenced from the same sample in a study of shared clonotypes between healthy human individuals (dated by TCRdb to about 2020). The protocol used for the library was the immunoSEQ multiplex PCR assay. Not all clones reach the TCRdb copy of this immuneACCESS table, which keeps in-frame sequences only. Checked studies attribute under half of the gap to unresolved V genes and leave the rest unexplained. The sample yields 2,500,000 or so clones; around 93% were counted once. The ten largest account for 0.3% to 0.45% of the sample. Sequenced: naive CD4+ T cells from PBMCs. Reading the label with the study, this specimen's cell subset or site is: CD45RA+ positively selected. The receptors shown here come from a man aged 18-30 years in good health. Some clones in this sample may be carry-over from other donors' samples.

This clone occurred a few times. The chain is built from TRBV19 and TRBJ1-5; maybe TRBD1 (5 bases). In germline, CDR1 is LNHDA, CDR2 SQIVND (reference sequence). V was clipped by 5 bases and J by 0 bases, with 8 bases between them. The CDR3 covers 14 residues. The CDR3 DNA reads TGTGCCAGTAGTCTGACAGATAGCAATCAGCCCCAGCATTTT. Encoded protein: CASSLTDSNQPQHF.

The chain has TRBV30 and TRBJ1-2; 10 nucleotides match TRBD1. The trim removed 2 bases at V and 2 bases at J, leaving 5 bases unmatched. Germline V gene data show CDR1 as GTSNPN and CDR2 as SVGIG (reference sequence). CDR3 size: 15 residues. CDR3 sequence reads: CAWSRQGAGNYGYTF. The CDR3 nucleotides read TGTGCCTGGAGTCGACAGGGGGCGGGGAACTATGGCTACACCTTC. Using reference TRBV30 and TRBJ1-2 for the parts outside the CDR3, the full variable domain is SQTIHQWPATLVQPVGSPLSLECTVEGTSNPNLYWYRQAAGRGLQLLFYSVGIGQISSEVPQNLSASRPQDRQFILSSKKLLLSDSGFYLCAWSRQGAGNYGYTFGSGTRLTVV.

This chain uses TRBV19 with TRBJ2-5; a possible D gene is TRBD1 (6 bases). The germline V and J ends were trimmed by 3 bases and 9 bases, with 14 bases remaining between them. Germline values: CDR1 LNHDA, CDR2 SQIVND (reference sequence). The CDR3 loop spans 13 amino acids. The CDR3 DNA reads as TGTGCCAGTAGTATGCAGTTAAGGGGGTCCCAGTACTTC. It encodes CASSMQLRGSQYF.

On this clone itself: Other DNA sequences within the sample encode an identical CDR3. The chain combines TRBV7-9 with TRBJ2-7; D ambiguous. The CDR3 covers 12 residues. Germline V gives CDR1 SEHNR, CDR2 FQNEAQ (reference sequence). Trimming removed 2 bases at V and 6 bases at J, with 8 bases between. CDR3 bases: TGTGCCAGCAGCTTAATAGGGTCCGAGCAGTACTTC. Translating it yields CASSLIGSEQYF. The entire variable domain, with the rest obtained from reference TRBV7-9 and TRBJ2-7, is as follows: DTGVSQNPRHKITKRGQNVTFRCDPISEHNRLYWYRQTLGQGPEFLTYFQNEAQLEKSRLLSDRFSAERPKGSFSTLEIQRTEQGDSAMYLCASSLIGSEQYFGPGTRLTVT.

The V and J genes are TRBV2 and TRBJ2-2, with D perhaps matching TRBD1 or TRBD2 (6 bases each). This CDR3 region has 16 residues. The germline CDR1 and CDR2 sequences are SNHLY and FYNNEI. V was pared by 5 bases and J by 2 bases, with 15 bases between. The CDR3 bases are TGTGCCAGCAGTACCTGGGGGGCCATTAACACCGGGGAGCTGTTTTTT. Translated, it gives CASSTWGAINTGELFF.

The CDR3 spells CASSEIGGGGTGELFF. The CDR3 DNA reads as TGTGCCAGCAGTGAAATTGGCGGAGGGGGCACCGGGGAGCTGTTTTTT. The chain carries TRBV6-1 and TRBJ2-2, with D perhaps matching TRBD1 or TRBD2 (6 bases each). The germline V gene has CDR1 MNHNS and CDR2 SASEGT. The CDR3 runs 16 residues. V was pared by 2 bases and J by 4 bases, with 14 bases between.

This clone was picked up one time. This rearrangement joins TRBV6-5 to TRBJ1-3; TRBD1 agrees at 9 bases. The CDR3 length is 15 residues. Germline lookup yields CDR1 MNHEY and CDR2 SVGAGI. The V gene end was trimmed by 2 bases and the J gene end by 8 bases; junction bases not matched to a gene: 7. CDR3 sequence: CASSYRTGVLDTIYF. DNA of the CDR3: TGTGCCAGCAGTTACCGGACAGGGGTTTTGGACACCATATATTTT.

The chain links TRBV10-3 to TRBJ2-1, with TRBD2 as a possible D gene (5 bases). The CDR3 totals 12 residues. CDR1 ENHRY and CDR2 SYGVKD come from the germline V gene. V was shortened by 1 base and J by 12 bases, with 10 bases between the two germline ends. The CDR3 is CAISELLDLQFF. DNA of the CDR3: TGTGCCATCAGTGAGTTACTAGACTTGCAGTTCTTC.

The gene calls are TRBV30 and TRBJ2-5; TRBD2 is a possible D gene (7 bases). Trimming pared 4 bases from V and 4 bases from J, leaving 16 bases between. The CDR3 consists of 14 residues. Germline loops: CDR1 GTSNPN, CDR2 SVGIG (reference sequence). CDR3 sequence: CAWTMGGGVETQYF. DNA for the CDR3: TGTGCCTGGACCATGGGAGGGGGAGTAGAGACCCAGTACTTC. The full variable domain, its missing parts supplied by reference TRBV30 and TRBJ2-5, is SQTIHQWPATLVQPVGSPLSLECTVEGTSNPNLYWYRQAAGRGLQLLFYSVGIGQISSEVPQNLSASRPQDRQFILSSKKLLLSDSGFYLCAWTMGGGVETQYFGPGTRLLVL.

The genes are TRBV30 and TRBJ2-7; 9 bases line up with TRBD1. The CDR3 is 13 residues long. The V gene's germline CDR1 is GTSNPN and CDR2 SVGIG (reference sequence). J lost 4 bases, V lost 5 bases, and 6 bases had no gene match. CDR3 in amino acids: CAWAGTGLYEQYF. CDR3 nucleotide sequence: TGTGCCTGGGCCGGGACAGGGCTTTACGAGCAGTACTTC.

This clone appeared once. The chain employs TRBV7-8 and TRBJ2-3; a possible D gene is TRBD2 (5 bases). Trimming took off 4 bases at V and 4 bases at J, with 12 bases between the two ends. This CDR3 is 14 amino acids long. The germline V gene has CDR1 SGHVS and CDR2 FQNEAQ. The DNA for the CDR3 is TGTGCCAGCAGCTCGGACTCCGCCTCAGATACGCAGTATTTT. Protein: CASSSDSASDTQYF. The full variable domain, rest sourced from reference TRBV7-8 and TRBJ2-3, is GAGVSQSPRYKVAKRGQDVALRCDPISGHVSLFWYQQALGQGPEFLTYFQNEAQLDKSGLPSDRFFAERPEGSVSTLKIQRTQQEDSAVYLCASSSDSASDTQYFGPGTRLTVL.

The chain couples TRBV30 to TRBJ1-2; the match to TRBD1 covers 7 bases. V trimming: 0 bases; J trimming: 3 bases; junction bases outside the gene matches: 4. Germline CDR1 reads GTSNPN; CDR2 reads SVGIG (reference sequence). The CDR3 totals 14 residues. The CDR3 spells CAWSVTGADYGYTF. DNA for the CDR3: TGTGCCTGGAGTGTAACAGGGGCGGACTATGGCTACACCTTC. The full variable domain, rest sourced from reference TRBV30 and TRBJ1-2, is SQTIHQWPATLVQPVGSPLSLECTVEGTSNPNLYWYRQAAGRGLQLLFYSVGIGQISSEVPQNLSASRPQDRQFILSSKKLLLSDSGFYLCAWSVTGADYGYTFGSGTRLTVV.

The chain is built from TRBV7-9 and TRBJ2-5; 11 nucleotides match TRBD2. The J call may be incorrect, as the DNA end agrees better with TRBJ2-7. Germline lookup yields CDR1 SEHNR and CDR2 FQNEAQ (reference sequence). This CDR3 comprises 18 residues. The CDR3: CASSLAGLAGRWRNEQYF. The CDR3 coding sequence is TGTGCCAGCAGCTTAGCTGGACTAGCGGGTCGGTGGAGGAACGAGCAGTACTTC.

Worth noting for this clone: Other nucleotide sequences from this sample produce the same CDR3. The chain combines TRBV5-1 with TRBJ1-1, with D perhaps TRBD1 (5 bases). The ends were cut back, 3 bases at V and 0 bases at J, with 9 bases in the middle. Looked up from germline, CDR1 is SGHRS and CDR2 is YFSETQ. CDR3 size: 14 residues. CDR3 in amino acids: CASSSQGLNTEAFF. The CDR3, as DNA: TGCGCCAGCAGCTCTCAGGGTTTGAACACTGAAGCTTTCTTT. The full variable domain, its missing parts supplied by reference TRBV5-1 and TRBJ1-1, is KAGVTQTPRYLIKTRGQQVTLSCSPISGHRSVSWYQQTPGQGLQFLFEYFSETQRNKGNFPGRFSGRQFSNSRSEMNVSTLELGDSALYLCASSSQGLNTEAFFGQGTRLTVV.

This clone was found once. V usage is TRBV4-2 and J usage is TRBJ1-5; D is undetermined. This CDR3 has 14 amino acids. The germline V gene has CDR1 LGHNA and CDR2 YNFKEQ. Trimming removed 1 base at V and 2 bases at J, with 6 bases between. The chain's CDR3 is CASSQATGNQPQHF. In DNA form, the CDR3 reads TGTGCCAGCAGCCAAGCCACGGGCAATCAGCCCCAGCATTTT.

This chain links TRBV27 with TRBJ2-7; TRBD2 matches 10 bases. From germline, CDR1 is MNHEY and CDR2 SMNVEV (reference sequence). V shed 5 bases, J shed 7 bases, and the junction held 5 bases outside the gene matches. The CDR3 has 13 amino acids. The CDR3 DNA sequence: TGTGCCAGCAGTAAGCGGGAGGGTCTGGAGCAGTACTTC. Its protein is CASSKREGLEQYF.

This rearrangement joins TRBV9 to TRBJ2-3; the D gene is possibly TRBD1 (5 bases). The CDR3 is 16 residues long. V lost 0 bases to trimming and J lost 4 bases, with 15 bases between them. Germline V gene sequence: CDR1 SGDLS, CDR2 YYNGEE. CDR3 residues: CASSVDGHFSADTQYF. The CDR3 DNA follows: TGTGCCAGCAGCGTAGACGGACATTTTTCAGCAGATACGCAGTATTTT.

This rearrangement joins TRBV4-1 to TRBJ2-3; 7 bases line up with TRBD2. V gave up 4 bases and J gave up 2 bases; unmatched junction bases: 3. This CDR3 region has 14 residues. The germline CDR1 and CDR2 sequences are MGHRA and YSYEKL. For the CDR3, the DNA is TGCGCCAGCAGCCCCGGGACTACCACAGATACGCAGTATTTT. This sequence encodes CASSPGTTTDTQYF.

This clone appeared a single time. The rearrangement uses TRBV2 and TRBJ1-2; D remains unclear. Deletions cut 3 bases from V and 8 bases from J, with 13 bases between. The CDR3 consists of 13 residues. CDR1 and CDR2 (germline): SNHLY, FYNNEI. The CDR3 DNA is TGTGCCAGCAGTGACTGGGGAGGTGAAGGCTACACCTTC. Residues: CASSDWGGEGYTF.

This clone was detected once. V usage is TRBV11-1 and J usage is TRBJ2-2, with D perhaps matching TRBD1 (5 bases). Germline V lookup: CDR1 SGHAT, CDR2 FQDESV (reference sequence). The CDR3 contains 16 residues. V lost 0 bases to trimming and J lost 1 base, with 9 bases between them. The CDR3 coding sequence is TGTGCCAGCAGCTTAGCCGGCAGGGTGAACACCGGGGAGCTGTTTTTT. Translating it yields CASSLAGRVNTGELFF.

The rearrangement links TRBV19 to TRBJ1-3; D gene ambiguous. There are 15 residues in the CDR3. V was cut by 6 bases and J by 0 bases, with 12 bases left in between. Germline CDR1 reads LNHDA; CDR2 reads SQIVND (reference sequence). The CDR3 region is CASRELQYSGNTIYF. The CDR3 nucleotides read TGTGCCAGTAGGGAATTGCAATACTCTGGAAACACCATATATTTT.

The V call is TRBV19, the J call TRBJ2-1; D unclear. This CDR3 comprises 11 residues. Germline V CDR1 and CDR2: LNHDA, SQIVND (reference sequence). Trimming removed 2 bases at V and 9 bases at J, with 5 bases between. The CDR3 here is CASSIFSEQFF. DNA of the CDR3: TGTGCCAGTAGTATATTTAGTGAGCAGTTCTTC. The full variable domain, rest sourced from reference TRBV19 and TRBJ2-1, is DGGITQSPKYLFRKEGQNVTLSCEQNLNHDAMYWYRQDPGQGLRLIYYSQIVNDFQKGDIAEGYSVSREKKESFPLTVTSAQKNPTAFYLCASSIFSEQFFGPGTRLTVL.

The chain carries TRBV30 and TRBJ2-7; TRBD1 or TRBD2 may be the D gene (5 bases each). CDR1 and CDR2 from the germline V gene are GTSNPN and SVGIG (reference sequence). Trimming left V 3 bases short and J 6 bases short, with 12 bases between. The CDR3 is made up of 12 amino acids. The CDR3 region is CAWRPRGPEQYF. As DNA, the CDR3 is TGTGCCTGGAGACCCCGGGGACCCGAGCAGTACTTC.

The chain combines TRBV5-1 with TRBJ1-2; D is unclear. Germline-derived CDR1 and CDR2 are SGHRS and YFSETQ. This CDR3 has 16 residues. V lost 4 bases to trimming and J lost 0 bases, with 16 bases between them. CDR3 sequence (DNA): TGCGCCAGCAGCGAAGGAGGTGGGCAAGCTAACTATGGCTACACCTTC. It translates to CASSEGGGQANYGYTF.